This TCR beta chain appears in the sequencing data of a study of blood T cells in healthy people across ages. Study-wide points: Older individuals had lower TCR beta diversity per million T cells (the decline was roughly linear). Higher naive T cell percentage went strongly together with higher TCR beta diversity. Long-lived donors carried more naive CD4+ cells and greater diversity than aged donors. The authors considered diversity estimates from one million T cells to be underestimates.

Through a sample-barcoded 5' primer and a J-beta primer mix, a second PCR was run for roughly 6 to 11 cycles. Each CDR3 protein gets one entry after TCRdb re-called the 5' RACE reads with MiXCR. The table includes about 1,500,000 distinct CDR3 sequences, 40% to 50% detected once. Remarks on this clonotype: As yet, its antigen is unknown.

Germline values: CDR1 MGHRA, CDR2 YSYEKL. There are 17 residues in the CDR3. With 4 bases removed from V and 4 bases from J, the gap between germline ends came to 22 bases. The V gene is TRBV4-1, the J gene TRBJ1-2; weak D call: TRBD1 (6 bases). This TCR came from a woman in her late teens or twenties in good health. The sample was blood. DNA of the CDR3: TGCGCCAGCAGCCTTCTACTTGGGGGCCAAAGAACCTATGGCTACACCTTC. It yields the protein CASSLLLGGQRTYGYTF.